This TCR beta chain was sequenced in a study of T cells after yellow fever vaccination (dated by TCRdb to 2018 to 2020). Background for the entire study: The SMART-Seq v4 Ultra Low Input RNA kit was used to prepare libraries from fractions with low cell numbers. Bulk TCR alpha and beta repertoires were sequenced longitudinally to track T-cell clones before and after primary and booster YFV17D yellow fever vaccination. Bulk PBMC replicates and cell subsets were isolated from blood drawn at multiple timepoints before and after both primary and secondary immunization. The cohort comprised two healthy male donors, one aged 18 to 30 and one aged 30 to 39 years. Findings and caveats that apply to the study as a whole: A small share of clonotypes was detected in both CD4 and CD8 compartments, with the overlap likely arising from convergent recombination. The secondary T-cell response was found to be weaker but faster than the primary response, with a peak reached on day 5 rather than on day 15. Because only two donors were included in the study, the extent to which the findings can be generalized is limited. Most clones expanded after primary vaccination (roughly 96% of CD4 and roughly 90% of CD8) were re-detected after the booster, suggesting that broad memory maintenance occurred. Computational filtering was needed because FACS-sorted repertoires could contain abundant contaminating clonotypes from the bulk population.

In the paper's terms, the treatment or condition label means: live attenuated yellow fever vaccine strain. At each blood-draw timepoint, two biological replicates of bulk PBMCs were collected. A standard Ficoll-Paque protocol was used to isolate PBMCs from peripheral blood. TriZol was used to extract RNA from bulk PBMCs, CD4 and CD8 fractions, and dextramer-positive and dextramer-negative fractions. As concerns this clonotype: Its specific antigen is unknown. No base quality values were provided; no much bigger clone lies one nucleotide off.

The germline V gene specifies MGHDK as CDR1 and SYGVNS as CDR2. V is cut back by 3 bases and J by 4 bases, with 4 bases in the junction unmatched. Inclusive of the bounding cysteine and phenylalanine, the CDR3 is 14 residues long. Only the CDR3 DNA stays, 42 bases, in frame from base 1. TCR cDNA was synthesized by 5'RACE template switching, through which a universal primer site and unique molecular identifiers were introduced. cDNA synthesis was primed from both the TCR alpha and TCR beta constant segments. Libraries were amplified in two PCR steps, with sample barcodes and sequencing adapters added in the second step. Libraries were sequenced on Illumina HiSeq 2500 (2x100 bp) or NovaSeq (2x150 bp). The source study handled its data this way. MIGEC was used to demultiplex reads and collapse the reads into UMI consensus sequences, and MiXCR was used for V(D)J alignment. Clonotypes responding to the vaccine were identified with edgeR on replicate PBMC samples, with the criteria of FDR below 0.01 and a log2 fold change above 5 up to day 15. Each bulk clonotype received a CD4 or CD8 identity based on whether the sequenced CD4 or CD8 repertoire contained that clonotype at higher abundance. TCRdb passed the public sequencing reads through fastp at Q25 and MiXCR, retaining productive beta sequences. Each CDR3 protein gets just one entry, which takes the most common genes and DNA from the rows behind it. None of the V and J calls come from the authors' own analysis; TCRdb made them. The sample data list a few hundred thousand distinct CDR3 sequences, and roughly 9.4% of these were observed just once. The top ten clones comprise roughly 18% of the sample.

Sequenced material: PBMCs, taken on the day of the first yellow fever vaccination. The V and J segments used are TRBV25-1 and TRBJ2-3, with 7 junctional bases fitting TRBD2. The receptor was isolated from a man younger than 30 who received the YFV17D yellow fever vaccine. The CDR3 corresponds to CASSDRLASDTQYF. The sequence in DNA is TGTGCCAGCAGTGACCGACTAGCCTCAGATACGCAGTATTTT. The CDR3 plus the reference TRBV25-1 and TRBJ2-3 genes for the other parts give the full variable domain: EADIYQTPRYLVIGTGKKITLECSQTMGHDKMYWYQQDPGMELHLIHYSYGVNSTEKGDLSSESTVSRIRTEHFPLTLESARPSHTSQYLCASSDRLASDTQYFGPGTRLTVL.